Listed here are 30 T cell receptor beta chains from one sample, sequenced in a study of cytomegalovirus exposure and HLA in healthy donors. 13 Jbeta primers and 60 Vbeta primers were used for the PCR. Sequenced by immunoSEQ multiplex PCR; TCRdb stores in-frame clones only, minus some. Of some 170,000 clones in the sample, about four fifths are singletons; the top ten hold roughly an eighth. The specimen sequenced was PBMCs. The receptors originated from a woman between 50 and 59 years old in good health and CMV-seronegative.

The genes are TRBV11-2 and TRBJ2-7; 9 bases are shared with TRBD2. The CDR3 has 11 residues. CDR1 and CDR2 from the germline V gene are SGHAT and FQNNGV. The CDR3 DNA reads TGTGCCAGCAGCTCCGCGGGGGGGCCGGCGGTC. Protein sequence: CASSSAGGPAV.

J is TRBJ2-4 and V is TRBV15; TRBD1 is a possible D gene (7 bases). The ends were cut back, 1 base at V and 0 bases at J, with 16 bases in the middle. This CDR3 is 18 amino acids long. CDR1 and CDR2 (germline): LNHNV, YYDKDF (reference sequence). The CDR3 protein is CATSRGAGQLLAKNIQYF. Here the CDR3 DNA reads TGTGCCACCAGCAGAGGGGCGGGACAGCTTTTAGCCAAAAACATTCAGTACTTC.

The sample holds one count of this clone. This chain links TRBV7-9 with TRBJ2-7; 9 nucleotides agree with TRBD1. Per germline, CDR1 SEHNR and CDR2 FQNEAQ (reference sequence). The CDR3 has 15 residues. The trim removed 1 base at V and 4 bases at J, leaving 5 bases unmatched. The CDR3 coding sequence is TGTGCCAGCAGCTTAGGACAGGGGGGTGTTTACGAGCAGTACTTC. Its protein is CASSLGQGGVYEQYF.

V usage is TRBV7-2 and J usage is TRBJ1-3, with TRBD1 as a possible D gene (6 bases). The CDR3 runs to 16 residues. V dropped 3 bases and J dropped 3 bases, with 15 bases sitting between them. Per germline, CDR1 SGHTA and CDR2 FQGNSA. The CDR3 DNA follows: TGTGCCAGCAGCTTTACAGGGTCCTCGATTGGAAACACCATATATTTT. Its protein product is CASSFTGSSIGNTIYF.

This clone was detected once. V and J are TRBV7-2 and TRBJ2-1; 7 bases fit TRBD2. Germline trimming cut 1 base from V and 8 bases from J; bases unmatched to any gene: 11. The CDR3 is 16 residues long. CDR1 and CDR2 from the germline V gene are SGHTA and FQGNSA. CDR3 residues: CASSLVEGGFLHEQFF. The CDR3, as DNA: TGTGCCAGCAGCTTAGTGGAGGGAGGGTTCCTGCATGAGCAGTTCTTC. Full variable domain (missing parts from reference TRBV7-2 and TRBJ2-1): GAGVSQSPSNKVTEKGKDVELRCDPISGHTALYWYRQSLGQGLEFLIYFQGNSAPDKSGLPSDRFSAERTGGSVSTLTIQRTQQEDSAVYLCASSLVEGGFLHEQFFGPGTRLTVL.

The CDR3 protein is CASSPSQVPNSPLHF. As DNA, the CDR3 is TGTGCCAGCAGCCCATCACAGGTTCCTAATTCACCCCTCCACTTT. The chain employs TRBV7-2 and TRBJ1-6, with a weak D call TRBD1 (5 bases). V was clipped by 5 bases and J by 6 bases, with 14 bases between them. The CDR3 loop spans 15 amino acids. Germline CDR1 and CDR2: SGHTA and FQGNSA.

The chain joins TRBV5-5 to TRBJ2-3; 9 bases match TRBD1. The CDR3 covers 16 residues. After removal of 4 bases from V and 6 bases from J, the junction contained 12 bases not matched to a gene. Germline values: CDR1 SGHKS, CDR2 YYEKEE (reference sequence). The DNA of the CDR3 is TGTGCCAGCAGCCAGATCCGGGACAGGGTTTCGGATACGCAGTATTTT. Residues: CASSQIRDRVSDTQYF.

This rearrangement joins TRBV11-2 to TRBJ2-1, with 7 positions matching TRBD2. The CDR3 extends over 14 amino acids. Unmatched junction bases numbered 6, after V lost 4 bases and J lost 6 bases. CDR1 is SGHAT and CDR2 is FQNNGV in the germline V gene. The CDR3 here is CASSSYGGGNEQFF. In nucleotides, the CDR3 is TGTGCCAGCAGCTCTTATGGGGGGGGCAATGAGCAGTTCTTC.

The chain links TRBV7-2 to TRBJ1-3; D is ambiguous. Germline CDR1 is SGHTA and CDR2 is FQGNSA. CDR3 length: 14 amino acids. The V gene lost 5 bases and the J gene lost 0 bases, with 8 bases spanning the gap. CDR3 amino acids: CASSQAVSGNTIYF. DNA for the CDR3: TGTGCCAGCAGCCAAGCGGTCTCTGGAAACACCATATATTTT.

The rearrangement joins TRBV11-2 to TRBJ2-1; no clear D. The CDR3 covers 10 residues. The germline V gene has CDR1 SGHAT and CDR2 FQNNGV. V was trimmed by 8 bases and J by 15 bases, leaving 14 bases between them. The CDR3 nucleotides read TGTGCCAGCCGCGACCAGGCCCTGTTCTTC. Protein: CASRDQALFF. The entire variable domain, with the rest obtained from reference TRBV11-2 and TRBJ2-1, is as follows: EAGVAQSPRYKIIEKRQSVAFWCNPISGHATLYWYQQILGQGPKLLIQFQNNGVVDDSQLPKDRFSAERLKGVDSTLKIQPAKLEDSAVYLCASRDQALFFGPGTRLTVL.

The V and J genes are TRBV9 and TRBJ1-3, with TRBD1 as a possible D gene (5 bases). Germline CDR1 SGDLS, CDR2 YYNGEE. V was trimmed by 3 bases and J by 0 bases, leaving 10 bases between them. This CDR3 comprises 15 residues. CDR3 sequence (DNA): TGTGCCAGCAGCGACGACAGTAGCTCTGGAAACACCATATATTTT. This sequence encodes CASSDDSSSGNTIYF.

The rearrangement links TRBV7-2 to TRBJ2-7; D is possibly TRBD2 (5 bases). Germline CDR1 reads SGHTA; CDR2 reads FQGNSA. The V gene lost 1 base and the J gene lost 4 bases, with 11 bases spanning the gap. The CDR3 contains 14 residues. CDR3 bases: TGTGCCAGCAGCTTAGTTCGCGGGTTATACGAGCAGTACTTC. Residues: CASSLVRGLYEQYF.

This clone was seen a few times. The chain has TRBV7-6 and TRBJ2-2, with unresolved D. Germline loops: CDR1 SGHVS, CDR2 FNYEAQ. This CDR3 region has 15 residues. V lost 2 bases and J lost 4, with 11 bases in between. CDR3 DNA: TGTGCCAGCAGCTTATTCATTTCGGTCACCGGGGAGCTGTTTTTT. This translates into CASSLFISVTGELFF.

This chain uses TRBV4-1 with TRBJ2-6; 7 bases fit TRBD1. Trimming removed 4 bases from V and 0 bases from J; junction bases left unmatched: 12. The CDR3 spans 19 residues. The germline V gene has CDR1 MGHRA and CDR2 YSYEKL. Here the CDR3 reads CASSPIWTGRSSGANVLTF. CDR3 sequence (DNA): TGCGCCAGCAGCCCAATTTGGACAGGAAGAAGCTCTGGGGCCAACGTCCTGACTTTC.

This clone occurred once. Other DNA variants within this sample encode the same CDR3. This sequence joins TRBV15 and TRBJ2-7; tentative D call: TRBD1 (5 bases). CDR3 length: 13 amino acids. CDR1 and CDR2 from the germline V gene are LNHNV and YYDKDF (reference sequence). Trimming pared 0 bases from V and 3 bases from J, leaving 6 bases between. The CDR3 protein is CATSRDRGYEQYF. The DNA for the CDR3 is TGTGCCACCAGCAGAGATAGGGGCTACGAGCAGTACTTC.

This clone has more than one count but fewer than ten. The chain recombines TRBV5-1 with TRBJ2-1, with a tentative D call TRBD1 (6 bases). Trimming shortened V by 1 base and J by 6 bases, and 11 bases separated the two germline ends. This CDR3 is built from 14 residues. Germline lookup yields CDR1 SGHRS and CDR2 YFSETQ. For the CDR3, the DNA is TGCGCCAGCAGCTTGACAGTAGGGGGCAATGAGCAGTTCTTC. Its translation: CASSLTVGGNEQFF.

This clone was seen only a few times. This chain uses TRBV25-1 with TRBJ2-1, with 13 bases aligning to TRBD2. Germline CDR1 reads MGHDK; CDR2 reads SYGVNS. The junction had 0 bases not matched to a gene; V was cut back by 6 bases and J by 7 bases. This CDR3 is 13 amino acids long. The CDR3 nucleotides read TGTGCCAGCAGACTAGCGGGAGGGAATGAGCAGTTCTTC. It specifies CASRLAGGNEQFF.

This CDR3 is CASSARTAPYEQYF. The CDR3 DNA reads TGTGCCAGCAGCGCTAGGACAGCCCCATATGAGCAGTACTTC. J is TRBJ2-7 and V is TRBV7-9; D perhaps matches TRBD1 (6 bases). Trimming removed 5 bases from V and 7 bases from J, with 18 bases in between. The CDR3 runs 14 residues. CDR1 SEHNR and CDR2 FQNEAQ come from the germline V gene (reference sequence).

In DNA, the CDR3 is TGTGCCAGCAGCCGGGAGACCCAAGCGGGAAGCACAGATACGCAGTATTTT. Translating it yields CASSRETQAGSTDTQYF. V usage is TRBV4-2 and J usage is TRBJ2-3; 7 positions agree with TRBD2. Germline CDR1 reads LGHNA; CDR2 reads YNFKEQ. The CDR3 has 17 amino acids. Trimming removed 4 bases from V and 0 bases from J; junction bases left unmatched: 10.

The sample holds a few counts of this clone. The gene calls are TRBV6-5 and TRBJ2-7, with 7 nucleotides matching TRBD2. This CDR3 has 12 residues. The junction had 5 bases not matched to a gene; V was cut back by 8 bases and J by 4 bases. Germline CDR1 MNHEY, CDR2 SVGAGI. As DNA, the CDR3 is TGTGCCAGCGTCGGGGGGAGGTACGAGCAGTACTTC. Amino acids: CASVGGRYEQYF.

This chain links TRBV5-5 with TRBJ1-4; D remains unclear. The CDR3 contains 16 residues. Per the germline V gene, CDR1 is SGHKS and CDR2 is YYEKEE (reference sequence). V shed 3 bases and J shed 6 bases, with 18 bases lying between them. CDR3 residues: CASSSKPSLEYEKLFF. The CDR3 DNA sequence: TGTGCCAGCAGCTCAAAGCCCAGTCTAGAGTATGAAAAACTGTTTTTT. Full variable domain (rest looked up from reference TRBV5-5 and TRBJ1-4): DAGVTQSPTHLIKTRGQQVTLRCSPISGHKSVSWYQQVLGQGPQFIFQYYEKEERGRGNFPDRFSARQFPNYSSELNVNALLLGDSALYLCASSSKPSLEYEKLFFGSGTQLSVL.

The table lists this clone with a few counts. The CDR3 DNA sequence: TGCGCCAGCAGCTTGGCCCGGGACATTACCGATACGCAGTATTTT. Protein: CASSLARDITDTQYF. The chain links TRBV5-1 to TRBJ2-3; tentatively, D is TRBD1 (6 bases). Looked up from germline, CDR1 is SGHRS and CDR2 is YFSETQ. Trimming left V 0 bases short and J 6 bases short, with 14 bases between. The CDR3 has 15 amino acids.

This clone was found once. J is TRBJ1-1 and V is TRBV19; tentative D call: TRBD1 (5 bases). Trimming cost V 7 bases and J 1 base, with 13 bases left between them. CDR1 is LNHDA, CDR2 SQIVND, per germline (reference sequence). This CDR3 comprises 14 residues. For the CDR3, the DNA is TGTGCCAGTAAAATAGGGGTGACGAACACTGAAGCTTTCTTT. This translates into CASKIGVTNTEAFF.

The V gene is TRBV9, the J gene TRBJ1-4, with D possibly TRBD1 on 5 matching bases. Germline CDR1 SGDLS, CDR2 YYNGEE. The V end lost 3 bases, the J end lost 5 bases, and 5 bases lay between the germline ends. The CDR3 contains 12 residues. The CDR3 nucleotides are TGTGCCAGCAGCGAGGGGAATGAAAAACTGTTTTTT. It encodes CASSEGNEKLFF.

The V and J genes are TRBV4-2 and TRBJ2-7, with 13 positions matching TRBD2. CDR3 size: 18 residues. J gave up 3 bases and V 1 base, and 9 bases lay outside the gene matches. Germline CDR1 and CDR2: LGHNA and YNFKEQ. The CDR3 loop is CASSQGTSGGLGGYEQYF. The CDR3 nucleotides read TGTGCCAGCAGCCAAGGGACTAGCGGGGGCCTAGGAGGCTACGAGCAGTACTTC.

The gene calls are TRBV2 and TRBJ1-6, with 8 bases matching TRBD1. This CDR3 has 14 residues. CDR1 is SNHLY, CDR2 FYNNEI, per germline. V gave up 8 bases and J gave up 9 bases; unmatched junction bases: 9. CDR3 loop: CASRDRGGGSPLHF. CDR3 bases: TGTGCCAGCCGCGACAGGGGAGGAGGTTCACCCCTCCACTTT.

The chain has TRBV5-1 and TRBJ1-3; tentatively, D is TRBD1 (6 bases). Germline V gene sequence: CDR1 SGHRS, CDR2 YFSETQ. Trimming took 2 bases from V and 0 from J, leaving 9 bases between them. This CDR3 comprises 15 residues. The DNA for the CDR3 is TGCGCCAGCAGCTTCGGGACACCCTCTGGAAACACCATATATTTT. The encoded protein is CASSFGTPSGNTIYF.

This chain connects TRBV7-6 to TRBJ2-5; D is undetermined. Germline CDR1 SGHVS, CDR2 FNYEAQ. The CDR3 extends over 13 amino acids. Trimming took off 5 bases at V and 4 bases at J, with 11 bases between the two ends. CDR3 coding DNA: TGTGCCAGCAGCCTCTTACCAGTAGAGACCCAGTACTTC. Protein product: CASSLLPVETQYF.

This chain joins TRBV11-2 and TRBJ1-2, with D possibly matching TRBD1 (5 bases). Deletions cut 5 bases from V and 7 bases from J, with 17 bases between. The CDR3 has 14 amino acids. CDR1 and CDR2 from the germline V gene are SGHAT and FQNNGV. The DNA for the CDR3 is TGTGCCAGCAGCAACACCGGGACCGGGGGTGGCTACACCTTC. It is translated as CASSNTGTGGGYTF.

This clone was observed a single time. The rearrangement joins TRBV13 to TRBJ1-2, with D perhaps TRBD1 (5 bases). This CDR3 comprises 13 residues. V was cut by 6 bases and J by 8 bases, with 16 bases left in between. CDR1 is PRHDT, CDR2 FYEKMQ, per germline (reference sequence). CDR3 sequence: CASRLGREVGYTF. The CDR3 DNA is TGTGCCAGCAGATTGGGCAGGGAGGTCGGCTACACCTTC.